This entry is about one T cell receptor (beta chain). The sample is drawn from a study of blood T cell repertoires in COVID-19. Background on the study: The origin of the acute and convalescent COVID-19 samples was the United States, Italy and Spain. Sample material is recorded as cDNA or gDNA derived from T cells, B-cell-depleted T cells, or PBMCs.

Original data processing: Reference gene primer amplification in the assay estimated nucleated cell counts. Produced via immunoSEQ multiplex PCR; TCRdb's table is partial and in-frame only. The V and J calls and the clone size are those of that table, but D and trimming were determined from the DNA. The repertoire has about 60,000 clones, approximately 86% of them found once; the top ten carry 6.6%. Germline CDR1 and CDR2: LNHDA and SQIVND (reference sequence). With V trimmed by 4 bases and J by 9 bases, 5 bases remained unmatched. The CDR3 length is 13 residues. The V call is TRBV19, the J call TRBJ2-1; the match to TRBD2 covers 8 bases. This receptor was identified in a man in his 60s with acute or convalescent COVID-19. The source material was peripheral blood. In nucleotides, the CDR3 is TGTGCCAGTAGTACGACTAGCGCGAGTGAGCAGTTCTTC. It yields the protein CASSTTSASEQFF.